This entry describes one T cell receptor (beta chain). At one end the junction does not follow the germline gene, possibly because of a read error. This entry comes from a study of blood T cell repertoires in COVID-19. The CDR3 has 13 amino acids. Germline CDR1 KGHSH, CDR2 LQKENI. Profiled with immunoSEQ multiplex PCR; TCRdb holds only in-frame clones, not every one. Among 200,000 to 250,000 clones listed, approximately 78% were seen once. The sequencing input was peripheral blood. The chain recombines TRBV18 with TRBJ1-5; D is ambiguous. This receptor was obtained from an elderly woman with COVID-19, enrolled during active disease. The CDR3 sequence: CARSEQSNQPQHF. The DNA of the CDR3 is TGTGCCCGCTCTGAACAAAGTAATCAGCCCCAGCATTTT.